The next 28 T cell receptor beta chains were all read from a single sample in a study of cytomegalovirus exposure and HLA in healthy donors. The PCR had 60 Vbeta and 13 Jbeta primers. Measured with immunoSEQ multiplex PCR; TCRdb has only the in-frame clones, and not every one. Of 120,000 to 150,000 clones in the sample, over 60% were seen once. The specimen sequenced was PBMCs. The receptors were gathered from a man aged 40-55 years in good health and CMV-seropositive.

V gene TRBV6-5 combines with J gene TRBJ2-4; 8 bases fit TRBD1. The length of the CDR3 is 15 residues. The ends lost 6 bases at V and 1 base at J; junction bases unmatched: 5. CDR1 is MNHEY and CDR2 is SVGAGI in the germline V gene. CDR3 sequence reads: CASSRQGAAKNIQYF. In nucleotides, the CDR3 is TGTGCCAGCAGCCGTCAGGGGGCCGCCAAAAACATTCAGTACTTC.

The chain links TRBV9 to TRBJ2-2; 16 nucleotides match TRBD2. This CDR3 comprises 21 residues. Germline CDR1 reads SGDLS; CDR2 reads YYNGEE. V lost 4 bases and J lost 4; bases outside the gene matches: 16. This CDR3 is CASSTQAGTSGRARVTGELFF. The CDR3 bases are TGTGCCAGCAGCACTCAGGCCGGGACTAGCGGGAGGGCCCGAGTCACCGGGGAGCTGTTTTTT.

The J gene is TRBJ2-2, the V gene TRBV19, with D uncertain. Germline V gene sequence: CDR1 LNHDA, CDR2 SQIVND (reference sequence). CDR3 length equals 16 residues. Trimming pared 3 bases from V and 4 bases from J, leaving 15 bases between. The CDR3 here is CASSIRQAPSTGELFF. CDR3 DNA sequence: TGTGCCAGTAGTATCCGCCAGGCCCCATCCACCGGGGAGCTGTTTTTT. Filled out from reference TRBV19 and TRBJ2-2, the complete variable domain reads DGGITQSPKYLFRKEGQNVTLSCEQNLNHDAMYWYRQDPGQGLRLIYYSQIVNDFQKGDIAEGYSVSREKKESFPLTVTSAQKNPTAFYLCASSIRQAPSTGELFFGEGSRLTVL.

This rearrangement joins TRBV5-4 to TRBJ1-1; TRBD1 is a possible D gene (6 bases). CDR1 is SGHNT, CDR2 YYREEE, per germline (reference sequence). Trimming pared 5 bases from V and 1 base from J, leaving 18 bases between. The CDR3 is 16 residues long. CDR3 DNA: TGTGCCAGCAGTCCTTCCCATACAGGGTGGAACACTGAAGCTTTCTTT. This codes for CASSPSHTGWNTEAFF.

The chain carries TRBV2 and TRBJ1-3; 7 bases line up with TRBD1. Germline CDR1 and CDR2: SNHLY and FYNNEI. J gave up 8 bases and V 11 bases, and 12 bases lay outside the gene matches. CDR3 length: 13 residues. The CDR3: CASYRGTLDTIYF. As DNA, the CDR3 is TGTGCCTCCTACAGGGGAACCCTCGACACCATATATTTT.

V usage is TRBV27 and J usage is TRBJ1-6; tentative D call: TRBD1 (5 bases). The V end lost 0 bases, the J end lost 9 bases, and 9 bases lay between the germline ends. This CDR3 spans 14 amino acids. Germline CDR1 and CDR2: MNHEY and SMNVEV (reference sequence). This CDR3 reads CASSLSGGASPLHF. The CDR3 DNA sequence: TGTGCCAGCAGTTTATCGGGCGGGGCTTCACCCCTCCACTTT.

The chain links TRBV4-1 to TRBJ2-7; a weak D match, TRBD2 (6 bases). Trimming took off 1 base at V and 3 bases at J, with 10 bases between the two ends. Germline values: CDR1 MGHRA, CDR2 YSYEKL. CDR3 length: 14 residues. CDR3 in DNA: TGCGCCAGCAGCCAAGGGGACTGGAGCTACGAGCAGTACTTC. It codes for CASSQGDWSYEQYF.

The rearrangement uses TRBV19 and TRBJ2-6, with a tentative D call TRBD2 (5 bases). The germline V gene has CDR1 LNHDA and CDR2 SQIVND (reference sequence). The V gene lost 2 bases and the J gene lost 0 bases, with 8 bases spanning the gap. This CDR3 contains 16 residues. For the CDR3, the DNA is TGTGCCAGTAGTATACAAGGACTCTCTGGGGCCAACGTCCTGACTTTC. The encoded protein is CASSIQGLSGANVLTF.

The CDR3 region has the DNA TGCGCCAGCAGCCAAGACTCCTATGGCTACACCTTC. It specifies CASSQDSYGYTF. V usage is TRBV4-3 and J usage is TRBJ1-2; no firm D call. Trimming left V 0 bases short and J 4 bases short, with 3 bases between. This CDR3 spans 12 amino acids. The germline V gene encodes CDR1 LGHNA and CDR2 YSLEER.

The genes are TRBV18 and TRBJ2-5; D ambiguous. Germline V gives CDR1 KGHSH, CDR2 LQKENI. Between the trimmed V and J ends, which lost 1 base and 5 bases, there was a span of 11 bases. This CDR3 is 14 amino acids long. The CDR3 loop reads CASSPRPGRETQYF. The CDR3 nucleotides are TGTGCCAGCTCACCACGTCCAGGAAGGGAGACCCAGTACTTC.

V is TRBV9 and J is TRBJ2-2, with TRBD2 matching over 7 bases. This CDR3 comprises 16 residues. Germline values: CDR1 SGDLS, CDR2 YYNGEE. The V segment lost 4 bases and the J segment 1 base; nucleotides outside the gene matches: 7. CDR3 bases: TGTGCCAGCAGCCCTCGGGGGAGGGAGAACACCGGGGAGCTGTTTTTT. Protein: CASSPRGRENTGELFF.

The gene calls are TRBV19 and TRBJ1-3; tentatively, D is TRBD1 (6 bases). This CDR3 has 13 residues. V dropped 7 bases and J dropped 8 bases, with 15 bases sitting between them. Germline V lookup: CDR1 LNHDA, CDR2 SQIVND (reference sequence). The CDR3 nucleotides read TGTGCCAGTACTGACAGGAGTCGGGACACCATATATTTT. It translates to CASTDRSRDTIYF.

This chain connects TRBV9 to TRBJ1-2; TRBD1 aligns across 11 bases. Germline CDR1 SGDLS, CDR2 YYNGEE. V shed 4 bases and J 6 bases; nucleotides not matched to a gene: 8. The CDR3 has 15 amino acids. The chain's CDR3 is CASSQGQGGPNGYTF. CDR3 DNA: TGTGCCAGCAGCCAGGGACAGGGGGGGCCCAATGGCTACACCTTC. Full variable domain (missing parts from reference TRBV9 and TRBJ1-2): DSGVTQTPKHLITATGQRVTLRCSPRSGDLSVYWYQQSLDQGLQFLIQYYNGEERAKGNILERFSAQQFPDLHSELNLSSLELGDSALYFCASSQGQGGPNGYTFGSGTRLTVV.

This chain uses TRBV19 with TRBJ1-2; TRBD1 matches at 8 bases. CDR1 is LNHDA, CDR2 SQIVND, per germline (reference sequence). This CDR3 has 13 residues. Trimming took 7 bases from V and 7 from J; bases not matched to a gene: 8. DNA for the CDR3: TGTGCCAGTACGAAACAGGGGGGCTCTGGCTACACCTTC. Protein sequence: CASTKQGGSGYTF.

The rearrangement joins TRBV7-2 to TRBJ2-7; TRBD2 might be the D (5 bases). The length of the CDR3 is 13 residues. Trimming took off 3 bases at V and 0 bases at J, with 6 bases between the two ends. From germline, CDR1 is SGHTA and CDR2 FQGNSA. CDR3 bases: TGTGCCAGCAGCTTCAGCGGCTCCTACGAGCAGTACTTC. Protein sequence: CASSFSGSYEQYF.

The V and J genes are TRBV15 and TRBJ2-5; D might be TRBD1 (5 bases). CDR3 size: 14 residues. The germline V gene has CDR1 LNHNV and CDR2 YYDKDF (reference sequence). V lost 1 base to trimming and J lost 4 bases, with 10 bases between them. CDR3 sequence (DNA): TGTGCCACCAGCAGAGGACAGACCGGAGAGACCCAGTACTTC. This translates into CATSRGQTGETQYF.

This clone showed up just a few times. The junction differs from germline at one of its ends, possibly a read error. The chain joins TRBV4-1 to TRBJ2-6; D possibly corresponds to TRBD1 (5 bases). The CDR3 has 17 amino acids. Germline values: CDR1 MGHRA, CDR2 YSYEKL. DNA for the CDR3: TGCGCCAGCAGCCAAGACGTAGGGGATTCTGGGGCCAACGGCCTGACTTTC. It yields the protein CASSQDVGDSGANGLTF.

V gene TRBV5-1 combines with J gene TRBJ2-3; 7 bases are a match to TRBD1. Germline V gene data show CDR1 as SGHRS and CDR2 as YFSETQ. The length of the CDR3 is 16 residues. With V trimmed by 3 bases and J by 5 bases, 12 bases remained unmatched. This chain's CDR3 is CASSYRGGAKLDTQYF. The CDR3 nucleotides read TGCGCCAGCAGCTACCGAGGGGGCGCAAAATTAGATACGCAGTATTTT.

This chain links TRBV5-4 with TRBJ2-3; 13 bases line up with TRBD2. Per germline, CDR1 SGHNT and CDR2 YYREEE (reference sequence). This CDR3 is built from 16 residues. V shed 4 bases, J shed 4 bases, and the junction held 6 bases outside the gene matches. CDR3 residues: CASSLRTSGSSDTQYF. The DNA of the CDR3 is TGTGCCAGCAGCCTGAGGACTAGCGGGAGCTCAGATACGCAGTATTTT. Full variable domain (remainder filled in from reference TRBV5-4 and TRBJ2-3): ETGVTQSPTHLIKTRGQQVTLRCSSQSGHNTVSWYQQALGQGPQFIFQYYREEENGRGNFPPRFSGLQFPNYSSELNVNALELDDSALYLCASSLRTSGSSDTQYFGPGTRLTVL.

This clone was recorded only once. J is TRBJ2-3 and V is TRBV7-9; 11 positions agree with TRBD2. The CDR3 loop spans 17 amino acids. In germline, CDR1 is SEHNR, CDR2 FQNEAQ (reference sequence). Trimming took 3 bases from V and 6 from J; bases not matched to a gene: 11. CDR3 sequence (DNA): TGTGCCAGCAGCTTTGCCGTACTAGCGGGAGTGGGGGATACGCAGTATTTT. It translates to CASSFAVLAGVGDTQYF.

This clone was counted only a few times. The chain uses TRBV7-9 and TRBJ1-1; D is unclear. Trimming removed 1 base from V and 3 bases from J, with 6 bases in between. Germline V gives CDR1 SEHNR, CDR2 FQNEAQ (reference sequence). CDR3 length: 13 amino acids. The CDR3 DNA follows: TGTGCCAGCAGCTTAGGTTCCTACACTGAAGCTTTCTTT. The encoded protein is CASSLGSYTEAFF.

The chain uses TRBV2 and TRBJ1-1; 11 positions agree with TRBD1. The germline CDR1 and CDR2 sequences are SNHLY and FYNNEI. This CDR3 has 16 residues. V was clipped by 6 bases and J by 0 bases; unmatched bases: 6. The CDR3 region has the DNA TGTGCCAGCAGCCGGGACAGGGGGGCCATGAACACTGAAGCTTTCTTT. This encodes CASSRDRGAMNTEAFF.

The V call is TRBV11-2, the J call TRBJ2-1; TRBD2 matches 11 bases. V shed 2 bases, J shed 6 bases, and the junction held 3 bases outside the gene matches. CDR3 length: 15 residues. From germline, CDR1 is SGHAT and CDR2 FQNNGV. This chain's CDR3 is CASSLQLAGVNEQFF. CDR3 nucleotide sequence: TGTGCCAGCAGCTTACAACTAGCGGGAGTCAATGAGCAGTTCTTC.

This rearrangement joins TRBV9 to TRBJ2-7; the match to TRBD1 covers 7 bases. CDR3 length: 15 residues. V was pared by 4 bases and J by 2 bases, with 9 bases of the junction left unmatched. CDR1 and CDR2 (germline): SGDLS, YYNGEE. The CDR3 DNA sequence: TGTGCCAGCAGCTATGGGACAGCGATTCCCTACGAGCAGTACTTC. Translating gives CASSYGTAIPYEQYF.

The rearrangement uses TRBV18 and TRBJ2-2, with 10 bases aligning to TRBD1. The germline CDR1 and CDR2 sequences are KGHSH and LQKENI. Trimming removed 3 bases from V and 6 bases from J; junction bases left unmatched: 4. The CDR3 totals 15 residues. CDR3 sequence reads: CASSPVTGGPGELFF. The CDR3 nucleotides are TGTGCCAGCTCACCGGTGACAGGGGGCCCCGGGGAGCTGTTTTTT.

This chain uses TRBV28 with TRBJ1-4; TRBD1 might be the D (5 bases). The CDR3 loop spans 18 amino acids. Trimming shortened V by 3 bases and J by 5 bases, and 22 bases separated the two germline ends. From germline, CDR1 is MDHEN and CDR2 SYDVKM. The CDR3 spells CASSFMAAGPTRNEKLFF. The CDR3 bases are TGTGCCAGCAGTTTTATGGCGGCAGGGCCTACGAGGAATGAAAAACTGTTTTTT. Based on the CDR3 plus reference TRBV28 and TRBJ1-4, the full variable domain is DVKVTQSSRYLVKRTGEKVFLECVQDMDHENMFWYRQDPGLGLRLIYFSYDVKMKEKGDIPEGYSVSREKKERFSLILESASTNQTSMYLCASSFMAAGPTRNEKLFFGSGTQLSVL.

The CDR3 bases are TGTGCCAGCAGCTTTAAGGGGGGGGATACGCAGTATTTT. Protein product: CASSFKGGDTQYF. The J gene is TRBJ2-3, the V gene TRBV7-2, with D possibly TRBD2 on 7 matching bases. Germline V CDR1 and CDR2: SGHTA, FQGNSA. V was cut by 3 bases and J by 6 bases, with 10 bases left in between. This CDR3 is 13 amino acids long.

The chain combines TRBV27 with TRBJ1-5, with D tentatively TRBD1 (5 bases). Between the trimmed V and J ends, which lost 4 bases and 15 bases, there was a span of 19 bases. Germline values: CDR1 MNHEY, CDR2 SMNVEV (reference sequence). The CDR3 has 13 amino acids. CDR3 bases: TGTGCCAGCAGTTCAGATTCAGGGTTGTTTTGGCATTTT. The encoded protein is CASSSDSGLFWHF.